This TCR beta chain was found in a study of beta chain features in type 1 diabetes. On the study more broadly: The number of sorted cells examined across all samples was around 98 million.

This clone was seen a handful of times. Antigen unknown. From germline, CDR1 is SNHLY and CDR2 FYNNEI. J lost 7 bases, V lost 7 bases, and 7 bases had no gene match. This CDR3 has 14 residues. The whole isolated RNA underwent reverse transcription, so sequencing captured expressed TCRB transcripts. An average about 3.6 million reads came from naive, central memory and regulatory T cell samples. Profiled with immunoSEQ multiplex PCR; TCRdb holds only in-frame clones, not every one. The sample carries approximately 150,000 clones, around 13% recorded once. General study results and limits: Moderate but significant shortening of TCRB CDR3s was recorded in all four CD4+ subsets from Type 1 diabetes patients.

CD4+ naive, central memory, regulatory and stem cell-like memory subsets were isolated by sorting on CD45RO/CCR7/CD25/CD127/CD95/CD27. Each sorted fraction was over 98% pure. The source material was central memory CD4+ T cells from blood. The rearrangement links TRBV2 to TRBJ2-3; TRBD1 agrees at 11 bases. This TCR derives from a man in his late teens or twenties with type 1 diabetes. The CDR3 protein is CASTGQGARNTQYF. The CDR3 DNA is TGTGCCAGCACCGGACAGGGGGCGCGGAATACGCAGTATTTT. Together with reference TRBV2 and TRBJ2-3, the CDR3 gives the full variable domain: EPEVTQTPSHQVTQMGQEVILRCVPISNHLYFYWYRQILGQKVEFLVSFYNNEISEKSEIFDDQFSVERPDGSNFTLKIRSTKLEDSAMYFCASTGQGARNTQYFGPGTRLTVL.